Sequencing of this T cell receptor beta chain was carried out in a study of blood T cell repertoires in COVID-19. Assay: immunoSEQ multiplex PCR; the TCRdb copy retains only in-frame clones and omits some. The profile covers about 210,000 clones, with 85% to 90% appearing a single time and roughly 0.78% taken by the ten largest. A single count supports this clone. The sample was peripheral blood. The receptor comes from a woman aged 65 to 85 with acute or convalescent COVID-19.

CDR3 loop: CASSLRTGGYEKLFF. The CDR3 DNA sequence: TGTGCCAGCAGTTTAAGGACAGGGGGCTATGAAAAACTGTTTTTT. The chain joins TRBV28 to TRBJ1-4, with 11 positions matching TRBD1. The CDR3 loop spans 15 amino acids. J gave up 6 bases and V 2 bases, and 2 bases lay outside the gene matches. Germline V gene data show CDR1 as MDHEN and CDR2 as SYDVKM.